Listed below are T cell receptor beta chains from one sample, sequenced in a study of human T cells and chemical hapten exposure. TCRdb re-called the 5' RACE reads with MiXCR, one entry per CDR3 protein. The sample includes about 140,000 distinct CDR3 sequences, roughly 4.1% of them seen just once. Every receptor here comes from a female donor in good health. Both conserved end residues are part of each CDR3. Each record gives: J gene, V gene, clone size, D gene, CDR3 protein, CDR3 DNA. D genes are given only for firm matches. The listing skips clone size in some rows; elsewhere it reads once, few, many or a size class.

>TRBJ2-1|TRBV29-1|many|TRBD2
CSVDGASGGPNEQFF
TGCAGCGTAGATGGGGCTAGCGGGGGGCCTAATGAGCAGTTCTTC
>TRBJ2-1|TRBV7-3|few|TRBD2
CASSPSGGAYNEQFF
TGTGCCAGCAGCCCAAGCGGGGGGGCCTACAATGAGCAGTTCTTC
>TRBJ1-6|TRBV7-3|many|.
CASSLTRNSPLHF
TGTGCCAGCAGCTTAACCCGAAATTCACCCCTCCACTTT
>TRBJ2-1|TRBV27|many|.
CASSLWGDNEQFF
TGTGCCAGCAGTTTATGGGGGGATAATGAGCAGTTCTTC
>TRBJ1-5|TRBV2|.|.
CASSERGLSNQPQHF
TGTGCCAGCAGTGAGAGGGGCCTATCCAATCAGCCCCAGCATTTT
>TRBJ2-1|TRBV27|many|TRBD2
CASSLLGLADNEQFF
TGTGCCAGCAGTTTATTAGGACTAGCGGACAATGAGCAGTTCTTC
>TRBJ1-2|TRBV5-1|many|.
CASSPGAGTNYGYTF
TGCGCCAGCAGCCCGGGGGCAGGGACTAACTATGGCTACACCTTC
>TRBJ2-2|TRBV11-1|few|.
CASSRRDSGRTGELFF
TGTGCCAGCAGCAGGAGGGACAGCGGGAGAACCGGGGAGCTGTTTTTT
>TRBJ2-7|TRBV20-1|many|TRBD2
CSASNIAGGPFFHF
TGCAGTGCTTCAAACATAGCGGGGGGTCCCTTCTTCCACTTC
>TRBJ2-1|TRBV7-9|many|TRBD1
CASSPAGGAYNEQFF
TGTGCCAGCAGCCCGGCAGGGGGCGCCTACAATGAGCAGTTCTTC
>TRBJ2-1|TRBV6-2/TRBV6-3|few|.
CASSYGESGNEQFF
TGTGCCAGCAGTTATGGCGAGTCTGGCAATGAGCAGTTCTTC
>TRBJ2-1|TRBV4-3|many|TRBD1
CASSQAQGAYNEQFF
TGCGCCAGCAGCCAAGCCCAGGGGGCCTACAATGAGCAGTTCTTC
>TRBJ2-3|TRBV20-1|many|.
CSAPFGGSTDTQYF
TGCAGTGCTCCTTTTGGGGGTAGCACAGATACGCAGTATTTT
>TRBJ1-5|TRBV6-5|.|TRBD1
CASSRSTGGWSNQPQHF
TGTGCCAGCAGCCGCTCGACAGGGGGCTGGAGCAATCAGCCCCAGCATTTT
>TRBJ1-5|TRBV6-6|few|.
CASKQDRLGQPQHF
TGTGCCAGCAAACAGGACAGACTAGGGCAGCCCCAGCATTTT
>TRBJ1-5|TRBV18|.|.
CASSPPARGGYQPQHF
TGTGCCAGCTCACCACCGGCCAGGGGAGGGTACCAGCCCCAGCATTTT
>TRBJ1-2|TRBV9|many|.
CASSLVEGRTANYGYTF
TGTGCCAGCAGCCTAGTGGAGGGACGGACAGCTAACTATGGCTACACCTTC
>TRBJ2-3|TRBV7-9|many|.
CASSLAGDSTDTQYF
TGTGCCAGCAGCTTAGCAGGGGACAGCACAGATACGCAGTATTTT
>TRBJ1-3|TRBV9|many|.
CASSGRALIGDTIYF
TGTGCCAGCAGCGGCCGGGCCCTCATCGGTGACACCATATATTTT
>TRBJ1-5|TRBV7-8|many|TRBD1
CASSLGQGLLSNQPQHF
TGTGCCAGCAGCTTAGGACAGGGACTACTTAGCAATCAGCCCCAGCATTTT
>TRBJ2-7|TRBV14|many|.
CASSQVRGTYEQYF
TGTGCCAGCAGCCAAGTGAGGGGTACCTACGAGCAGTACTTC
>TRBJ2-4|TRBV7-2|many|.
CASSSPSLKNIQYF
TGTGCCAGCAGCTCCCCCTCCCTCAAAAACATTCAGTACTTC
>TRBJ1-1|TRBV9|few|.
CASSVGLRGHETEAFF
TGTGCCAGCAGCGTAGGTCTTCGGGGGCACGAGACTGAAGCTTTCTTT
>TRBJ1-2|TRBV24-1|many|.
CATASTDYGYTF
TGTGCCACCGCGTCGACAGACTATGGCTACACCTTC
>TRBJ2-6|TRBV4-2|many|.
CASSQGPADVLTF
TGTGCCAGCAGCCAAGGTCCCGCCGACGTCCTGACTTTC